Following are 3 T cell receptor beta chains from one sample sequenced in a study of esophageal squamous cell carcinoma under preoperative chemotherapy. TCRdb called the PCR reads again in MiXCR, with one record for every CDR3 protein. Of 34,000 or so distinct CDR3 sequences listed, 40% to 65% are singletons. This sample's time point: after preoperative PTX-NDP chemotherapy. The sample here was taken from a patient given preoperative chemotherapy. These receptors were obtained from a human donor with esophageal squamous cell carcinoma. The donor label of this sample is uncertain.

This clonotype was detected a few times. The rearrangement joins TRBV6-8 to TRBJ2-6; the match to TRBD2 covers 9 bases. CDR1 is MNHGY, CDR2 SAAAGT, per germline. This CDR3 is built from 14 residues. The V segment lost 7 bases and the J segment 18 bases; nucleotides outside the gene matches: 16. In DNA, the CDR3 is TGTGCCAGCACAGGGGCGGGGGGGGCCTACGTGCAGACTTTC. Translation gives CASTGAGGAYVQTF.

This clonotype came up a few times. This chain uses TRBV7-2 with TRBJ2-5; perhaps TRBD1 as D (8 bases). The J call could be wrong; TRBJ2-1 is a better fit for the DNA end. The CDR3 spans 14 residues. CDR1 SGHTA and CDR2 FQGNSA come from the germline V gene. CDR3 sequence (DNA): TGTGCCAGCAGCTCCCGGACAGGGAGGGATGAGCAGTTCTTC. Protein sequence: CASSSRTGRDEQFF.

The V call is TRBV12-3 or TRBV12-4, the J call TRBJ2-3; 8 bases map to TRBD2. The CDR3 extends over 17 amino acids. J gave up 2 bases and V 3 bases, and 10 bases lay outside the gene matches. The CDR3 coding sequence is TGTGCCAGCAGTTTGGGGCGCGGGGGGCTATTCACAGATACGCAGTATTTT. Its translation: CASSLGRGGLFTDTQYF.